The text below deals with one T cell receptor beta chain. What it binds is not known. The entirety of the isolated RNA underwent reverse transcription, so expressed TCRB transcripts were sequenced. Assay: immunoSEQ multiplex PCR; the TCRdb copy retains only in-frame clones and omits some. The sample consists of hundreds of thousands of clones, about an eighth of them appearing once. Germline trimming cut 2 bases from V and 5 bases from J; bases unmatched to any gene: 11. Looked up from germline, CDR1 is SGHTA and CDR2 is FQGTGA. This CDR3 has 16 residues. Each of the CD4+ naive, central memory, regulatory and stem cell-like memory populations was sorted via CD45RO/CCR7/CD25/CD127/CD95/CD27. The sample originates from a study of beta chain features in type 1 diabetes. Study-wide findings and caveats: More deletions and fewer insertions at VDJ junctions were found in patients with type 1 diabetes. In these data, an HLA type influence on TCRB rearrangement remained unresolved.

Sequencing was performed on naive CD4+ T cells from blood. The rearrangement uses TRBV7-3 and TRBJ2-7, with 8 bases that match TRBD2. This sequence was found in a woman between 18 and 29 years old in good health. CDR3 nucleotides: TGTGCCAGCAGCTTAGTGTCTACGGGAGGGAACCACGAGCAGTACTTC. This sequence encodes CASSLVSTGGNHEQYF.